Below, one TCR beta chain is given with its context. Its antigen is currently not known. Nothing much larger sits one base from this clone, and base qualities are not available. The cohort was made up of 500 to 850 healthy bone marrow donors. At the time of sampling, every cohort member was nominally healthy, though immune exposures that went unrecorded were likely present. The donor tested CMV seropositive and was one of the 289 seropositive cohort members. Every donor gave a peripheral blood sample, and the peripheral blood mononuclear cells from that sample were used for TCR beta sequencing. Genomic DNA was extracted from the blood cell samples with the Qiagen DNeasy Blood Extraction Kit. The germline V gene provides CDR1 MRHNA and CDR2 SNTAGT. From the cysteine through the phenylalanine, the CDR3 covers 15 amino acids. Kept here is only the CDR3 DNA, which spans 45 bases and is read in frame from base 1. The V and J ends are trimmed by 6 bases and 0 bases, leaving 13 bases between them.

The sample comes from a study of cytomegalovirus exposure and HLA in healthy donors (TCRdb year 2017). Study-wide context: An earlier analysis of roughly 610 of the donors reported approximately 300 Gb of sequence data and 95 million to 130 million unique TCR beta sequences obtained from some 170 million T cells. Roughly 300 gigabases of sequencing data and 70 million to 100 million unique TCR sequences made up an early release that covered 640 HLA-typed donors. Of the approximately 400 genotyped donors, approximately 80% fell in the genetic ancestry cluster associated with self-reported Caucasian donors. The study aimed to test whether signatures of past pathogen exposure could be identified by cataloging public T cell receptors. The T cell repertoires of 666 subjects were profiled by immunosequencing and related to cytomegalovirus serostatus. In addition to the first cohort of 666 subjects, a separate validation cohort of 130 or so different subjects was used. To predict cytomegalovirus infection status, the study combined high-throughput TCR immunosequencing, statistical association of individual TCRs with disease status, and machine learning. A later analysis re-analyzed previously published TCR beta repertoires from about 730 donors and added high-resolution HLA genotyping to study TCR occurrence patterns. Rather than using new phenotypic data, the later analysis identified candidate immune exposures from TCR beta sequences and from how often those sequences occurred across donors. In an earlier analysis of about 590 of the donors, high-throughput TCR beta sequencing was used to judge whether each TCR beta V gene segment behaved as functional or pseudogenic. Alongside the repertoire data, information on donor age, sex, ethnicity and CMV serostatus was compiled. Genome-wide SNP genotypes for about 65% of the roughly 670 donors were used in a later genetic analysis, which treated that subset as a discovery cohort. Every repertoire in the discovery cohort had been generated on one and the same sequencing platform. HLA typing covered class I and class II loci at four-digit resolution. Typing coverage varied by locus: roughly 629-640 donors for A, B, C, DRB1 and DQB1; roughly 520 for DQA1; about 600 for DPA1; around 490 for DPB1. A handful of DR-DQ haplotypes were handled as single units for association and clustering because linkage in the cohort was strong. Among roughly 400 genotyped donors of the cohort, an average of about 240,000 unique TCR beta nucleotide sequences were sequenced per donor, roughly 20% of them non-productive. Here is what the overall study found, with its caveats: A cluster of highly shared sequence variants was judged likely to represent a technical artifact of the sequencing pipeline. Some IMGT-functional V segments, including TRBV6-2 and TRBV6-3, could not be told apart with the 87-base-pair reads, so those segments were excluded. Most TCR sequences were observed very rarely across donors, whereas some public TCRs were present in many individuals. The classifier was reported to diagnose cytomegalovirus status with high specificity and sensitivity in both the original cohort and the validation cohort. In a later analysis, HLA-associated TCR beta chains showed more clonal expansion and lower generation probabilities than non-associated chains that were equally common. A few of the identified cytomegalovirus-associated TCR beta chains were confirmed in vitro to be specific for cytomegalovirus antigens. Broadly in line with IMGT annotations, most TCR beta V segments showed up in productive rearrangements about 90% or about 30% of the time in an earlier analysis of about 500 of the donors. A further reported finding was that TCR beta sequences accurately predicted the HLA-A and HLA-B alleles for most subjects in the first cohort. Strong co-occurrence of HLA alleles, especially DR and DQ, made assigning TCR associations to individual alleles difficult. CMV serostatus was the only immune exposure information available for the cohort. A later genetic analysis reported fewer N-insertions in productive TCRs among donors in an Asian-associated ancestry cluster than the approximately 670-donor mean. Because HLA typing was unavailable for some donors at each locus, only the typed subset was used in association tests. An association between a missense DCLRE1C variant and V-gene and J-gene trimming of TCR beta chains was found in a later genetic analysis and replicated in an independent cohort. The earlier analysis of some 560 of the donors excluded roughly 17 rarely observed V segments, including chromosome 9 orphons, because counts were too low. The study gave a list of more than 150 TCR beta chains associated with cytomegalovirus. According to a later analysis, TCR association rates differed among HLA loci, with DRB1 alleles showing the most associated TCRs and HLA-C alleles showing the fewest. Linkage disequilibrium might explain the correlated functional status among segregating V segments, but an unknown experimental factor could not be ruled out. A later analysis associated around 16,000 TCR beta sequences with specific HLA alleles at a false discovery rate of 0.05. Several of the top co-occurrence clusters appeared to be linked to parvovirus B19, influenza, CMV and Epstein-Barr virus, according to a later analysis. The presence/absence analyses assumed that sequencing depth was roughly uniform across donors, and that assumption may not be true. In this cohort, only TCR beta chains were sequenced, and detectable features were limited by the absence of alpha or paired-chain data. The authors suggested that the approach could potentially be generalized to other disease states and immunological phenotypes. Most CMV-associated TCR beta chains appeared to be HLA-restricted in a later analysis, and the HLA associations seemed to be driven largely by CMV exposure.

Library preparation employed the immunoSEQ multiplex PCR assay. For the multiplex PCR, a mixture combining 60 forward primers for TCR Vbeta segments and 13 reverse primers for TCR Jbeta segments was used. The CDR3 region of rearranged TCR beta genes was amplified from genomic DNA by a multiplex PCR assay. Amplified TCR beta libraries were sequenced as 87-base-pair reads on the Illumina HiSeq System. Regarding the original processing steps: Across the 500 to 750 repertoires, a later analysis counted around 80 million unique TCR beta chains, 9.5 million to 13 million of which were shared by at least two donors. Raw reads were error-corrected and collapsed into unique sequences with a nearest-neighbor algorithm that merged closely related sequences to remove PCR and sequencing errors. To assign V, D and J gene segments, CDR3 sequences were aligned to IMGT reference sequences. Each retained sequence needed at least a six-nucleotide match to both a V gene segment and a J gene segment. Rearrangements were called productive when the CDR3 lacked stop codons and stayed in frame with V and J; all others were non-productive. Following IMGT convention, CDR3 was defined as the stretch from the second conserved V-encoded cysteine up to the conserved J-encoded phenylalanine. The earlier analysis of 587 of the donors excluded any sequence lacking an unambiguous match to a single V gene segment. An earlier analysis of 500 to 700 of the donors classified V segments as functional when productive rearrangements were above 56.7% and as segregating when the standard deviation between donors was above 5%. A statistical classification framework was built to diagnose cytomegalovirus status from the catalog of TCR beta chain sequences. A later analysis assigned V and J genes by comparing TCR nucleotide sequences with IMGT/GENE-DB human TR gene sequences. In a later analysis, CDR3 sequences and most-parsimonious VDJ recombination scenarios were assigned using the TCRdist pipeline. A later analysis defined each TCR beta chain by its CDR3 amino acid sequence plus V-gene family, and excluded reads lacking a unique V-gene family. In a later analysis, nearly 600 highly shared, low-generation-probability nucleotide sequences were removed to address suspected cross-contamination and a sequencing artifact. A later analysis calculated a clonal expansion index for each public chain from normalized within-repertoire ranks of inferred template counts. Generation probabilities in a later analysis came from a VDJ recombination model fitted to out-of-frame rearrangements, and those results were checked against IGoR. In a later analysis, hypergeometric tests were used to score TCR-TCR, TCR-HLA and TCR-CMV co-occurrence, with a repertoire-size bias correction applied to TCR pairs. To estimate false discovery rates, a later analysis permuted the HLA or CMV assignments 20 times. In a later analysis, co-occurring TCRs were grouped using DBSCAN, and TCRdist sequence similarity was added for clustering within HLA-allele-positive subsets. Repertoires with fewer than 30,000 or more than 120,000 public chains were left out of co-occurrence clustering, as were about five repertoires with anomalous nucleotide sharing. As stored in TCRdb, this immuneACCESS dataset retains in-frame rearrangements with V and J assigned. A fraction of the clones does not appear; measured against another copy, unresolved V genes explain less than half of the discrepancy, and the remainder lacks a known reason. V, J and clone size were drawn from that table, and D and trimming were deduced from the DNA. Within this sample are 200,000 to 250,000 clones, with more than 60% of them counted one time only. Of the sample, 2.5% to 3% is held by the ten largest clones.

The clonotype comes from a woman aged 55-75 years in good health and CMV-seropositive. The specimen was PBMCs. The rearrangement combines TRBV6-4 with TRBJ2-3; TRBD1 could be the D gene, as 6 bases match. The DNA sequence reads TGTGCCAGCAGATCACAGGGCCCTAGCACAGATACGCAGTATTTT. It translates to CASRSQGPSTDTQYF.